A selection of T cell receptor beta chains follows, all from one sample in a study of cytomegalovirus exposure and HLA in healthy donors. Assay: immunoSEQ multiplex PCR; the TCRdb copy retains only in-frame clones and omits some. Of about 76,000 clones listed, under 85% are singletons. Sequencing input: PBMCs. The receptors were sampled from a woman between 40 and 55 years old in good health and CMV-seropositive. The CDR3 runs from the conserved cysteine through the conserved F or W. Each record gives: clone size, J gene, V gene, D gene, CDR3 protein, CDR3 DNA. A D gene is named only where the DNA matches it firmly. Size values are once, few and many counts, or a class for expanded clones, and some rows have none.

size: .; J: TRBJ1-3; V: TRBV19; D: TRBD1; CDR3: CASSPLDRVTGNTIYF; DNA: TGTGCCAGTAGTCCCCTGGACAGGGTAACGGGAAACACCATATATTTT
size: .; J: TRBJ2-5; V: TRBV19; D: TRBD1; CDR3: CASKETGGSGETQYF; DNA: TGTGCCAGTAAAGAAACAGGGGGTTCTGGAGAGACCCAGTACTTC
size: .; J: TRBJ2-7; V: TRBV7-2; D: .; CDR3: CASSLSSYEQYF; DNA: TGTGCCAGCAGCCTAAGCTCCTACGAGCAGTACTTC
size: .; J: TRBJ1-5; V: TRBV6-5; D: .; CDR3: CASSYDRSIRQPQHF; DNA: TGTGCCAGCAGTTATGACAGGTCTATAAGGCAGCCCCAGCATTTT
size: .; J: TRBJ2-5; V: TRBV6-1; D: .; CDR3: CASWGVAVSETQYF; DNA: TGTGCCAGCTGGGGGGTAGCGGTCTCCGAGACCCAGTACTTC
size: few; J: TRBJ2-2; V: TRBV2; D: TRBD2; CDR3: CASSVSGGDTGELFF; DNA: TGTGCCAGCAGCGTAAGCGGGGGAGACACCGGGGAGCTGTTTTTT
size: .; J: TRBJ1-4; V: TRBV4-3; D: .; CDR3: CTSSQGPLDTGKLFF; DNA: TGCACCAGCAGCCAAGGTCCCCTAGATACGGGAAAACTGTTTTTT
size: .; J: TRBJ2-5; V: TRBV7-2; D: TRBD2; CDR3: CASSAGLAGEETQYF; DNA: TGTGCCAGCAGCGCGGGACTAGCGGGGGAAGAGACCCAGTACTTC
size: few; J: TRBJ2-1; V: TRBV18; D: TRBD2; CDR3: CASSLSGQRGPYNEQFF; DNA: TGTGCCAGCTCCCTATCCGGCCAGCGGGGGCCCTACAATGAGCAGTTCTTC
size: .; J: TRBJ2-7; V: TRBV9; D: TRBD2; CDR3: CASSVALAGGEQYF; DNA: TGTGCCAGCAGCGTAGCGCTAGCGGGGGGCGAGCAGTACTTC
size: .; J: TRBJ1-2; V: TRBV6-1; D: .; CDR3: CASSELLTVPPNYGYTF; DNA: TGTGCCAGCAGTGAATTATTGACAGTTCCCCCTAACTATGGCTACACCTTC
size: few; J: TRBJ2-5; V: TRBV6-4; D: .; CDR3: CASSRTGSEETQYF; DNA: TGTGCCAGCAGTAGGACCGGGAGCGAAGAGACCCAGTACTTC
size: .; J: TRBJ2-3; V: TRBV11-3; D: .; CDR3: CASSLSGTDTQYF; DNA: TGTGCCAGCAGCCTTAGCGGCACAGATACGCAGTATTTT
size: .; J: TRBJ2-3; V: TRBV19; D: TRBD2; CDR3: CASSGRAGGTDTQYF; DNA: TGTGCCAGTAGTGGACGAGCGGGGGGAACAGATACGCAGTATTTT
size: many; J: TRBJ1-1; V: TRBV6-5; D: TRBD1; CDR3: CASSYSRQGDTEAFF; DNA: TGTGCCAGCAGTTACTCCAGACAGGGGGACACTGAAGCTTTCTTT
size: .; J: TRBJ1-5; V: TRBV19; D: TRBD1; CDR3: CASRTGRVGNQPQHF; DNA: TGTGCCAGTAGGACAGGGAGAGTCGGCAATCAGCCCCAGCATTTT
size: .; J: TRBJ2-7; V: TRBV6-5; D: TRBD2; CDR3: CASSYSKAGASYEQYF; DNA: TGTGCCAGCAGTTACTCCAAAGCGGGGGCGTCCTACGAGCAGTACTTC
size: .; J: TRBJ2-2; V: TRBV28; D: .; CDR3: CASSTRIQGGRELFF; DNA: TGTGCCAGCAGCACGAGAATCCAGGGAGGCAGGGAGCTGTTTTTT
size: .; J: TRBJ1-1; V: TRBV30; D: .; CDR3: CAWTSRFRTEAFF; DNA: TGTGCCTGGACTAGTAGGTTTCGAACTGAAGCTTTCTTT
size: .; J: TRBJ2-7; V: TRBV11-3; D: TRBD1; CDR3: CASIRRTGGDEQYF; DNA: TGTGCCAGCATCAGGCGGACAGGGGGCGACGAGCAGTACTTC
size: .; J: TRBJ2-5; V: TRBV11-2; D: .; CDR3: CASREIGQGETQYF; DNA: TGTGCCAGCAGAGAAATCGGGCAGGGGGAGACCCAGTACTTC
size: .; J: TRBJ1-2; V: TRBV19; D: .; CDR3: CASIPRGLDYGYTF; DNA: TGTGCCAGTATCCCCCGGGGACTGGACTATGGCTACACCTTC
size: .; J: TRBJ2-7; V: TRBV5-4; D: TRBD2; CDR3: CASSPAGYEQYF; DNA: TGTGCCAGCAGCCCAGCGGGGTACGAGCAGTACTTC
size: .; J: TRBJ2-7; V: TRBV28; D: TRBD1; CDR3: CASSFKGTGINEQYF; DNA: TGTGCCAGCAGTTTCAAGGGGACAGGGATTAACGAGCAGTACTTC
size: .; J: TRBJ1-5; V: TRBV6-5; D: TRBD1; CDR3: CASSPQQGVHQPQHF; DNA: TGTGCCAGCAGTCCCCAGCAGGGGGTCCATCAGCCCCAGCATTTT
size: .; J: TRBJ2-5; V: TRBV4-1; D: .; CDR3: CASSFGGQETQYF; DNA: TGCGCCAGCAGCTTCGGGGGACAAGAGACCCAGTACTTC
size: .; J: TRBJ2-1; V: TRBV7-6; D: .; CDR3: CASSYGQNNEQFF; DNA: TGTGCCAGCAGCTATGGACAGAACAATGAGCAGTTCTTC
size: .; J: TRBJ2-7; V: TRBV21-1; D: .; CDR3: CASSKDWQGTYEQYF; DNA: TGTGCCAGCAGCAAAGATTGGCAGGGGACCTACGAGCAGTACTTC
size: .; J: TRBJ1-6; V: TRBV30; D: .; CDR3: CAWSASGVNSPLHF; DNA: TGTGCCTGGAGCGCCTCGGGGGTCAATTCACCCCTCCACTTT
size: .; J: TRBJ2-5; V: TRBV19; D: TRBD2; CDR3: CASSIGASGGLETQYF; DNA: TGTGCCAGTAGTATTGGGGCTAGCGGGGGGCTGGAGACCCAGTACTTC
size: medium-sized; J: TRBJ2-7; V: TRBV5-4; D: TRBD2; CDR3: CASSRLAGEIYEQYF; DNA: TGTGCCAGCAGCCGTCTCGCGGGGGAGATTTACGAGCAGTACTTC
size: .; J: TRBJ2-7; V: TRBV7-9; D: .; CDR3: CASSYGLGSYEQYF; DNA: TGTGCCAGCAGCTACGGACTGGGCTCCTACGAGCAGTACTTC
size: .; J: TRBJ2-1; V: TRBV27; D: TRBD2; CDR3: CASRRTSGSYNEQFF; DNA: TGTGCCAGCCGAAGGACTAGCGGCTCCTACAATGAGCAGTTCTTC
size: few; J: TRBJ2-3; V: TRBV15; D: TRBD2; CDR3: CATSSAGTSYTDTQYF; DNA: TGTGCCACCAGCAGCGCCGGGACTAGCTACACAGATACGCAGTATTTT
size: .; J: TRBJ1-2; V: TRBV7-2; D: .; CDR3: CASSPQRGGGGYTF; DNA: TGTGCCAGCAGCCCGCAAAGGGGAGGGGGTGGCTACACCTTC
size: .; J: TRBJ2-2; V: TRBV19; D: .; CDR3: CASSQVGNTGELFF; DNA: TGTGCCAGTAGTCAGGTTGGGAACACCGGGGAGCTGTTTTTT
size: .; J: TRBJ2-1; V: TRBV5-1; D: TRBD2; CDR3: CASSPREERGALGEQFF; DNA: TGCGCCAGCAGCCCTCGGGAGGAGCGGGGGGCCCTCGGAGAGCAGTTCTTC
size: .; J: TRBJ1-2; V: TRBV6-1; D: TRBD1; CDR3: CASSDIGTGSDGYTF; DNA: TGTGCCAGCAGTGATATTGGGACAGGGAGTGATGGCTACACCTTC